Here is one TCR beta chain with its context. It has no known antigen specificity. At one boundary the junction diverges from the germline segment, which might be a read error. For CDR1 and CDR2, the germline V gene lists SGHTA and FQGNSA. Measured from the cysteine to the phenylalanine, the CDR3 is 14 residues long. The retained sequence is limited to the CDR3, 42 bases, with the frame set at the first base. The donors were roughly 40 Caucasian individuals from Russia, aged 6 to 90 years, who were systemically healthy. About 10 milliliters of peripheral blood were collected from each donor into EDTA-treated Vacutainer tubes. PBMCs were isolated by Ficoll-Paque density-gradient centrifugation, with at least 6 million obtained per sample. Total RNA was extracted from PBMCs with Trizol reagent, with at least 6 micrograms obtained per sample. For every donor, an aliquot of PBMCs went through flow cytometry to measure the percentages of naive CD45RAhigh/CD27high T cells.

The sample is drawn from a study of blood T cells in healthy people across ages (dated by TCRdb to the mid-2010s). Background on the whole study: In model experiments, roughly one uniquely barcoded TCR beta cDNA molecule per two T cells was captured by template switching. For two donors (one aged 18 to 30 and one aged 80 or older), the study analyzed two additional independent replicas of 1 million unique cDNA reads from the same blood draw. Using deep sequencing normalized with unique cDNA molecular identifiers, the study measured how TCR beta repertoire diversity changes with age. Four age groups were formed from the donors: young (average roughly 15 years), middle-aged (approximately 40), aged (more than 55) and long-lived (roughly 88). Donors of different ages were randomly distributed across sequencing lanes to avoid experimental bias.

Receptors were amplified or captured by 5' RACE. TCRdb shows the sequencer as Illumina HiSeq 2500. The second PCR ran for roughly 6 to 11 cycles and used a J-beta primer mix along with a sample-barcoded 5' primer. Each TCR beta cDNA molecule received a unique molecular identifier from a template-switch 5' adaptor carrying 12 random nucleotides. Each sample yielded at least 2.5 million CDR3-containing paired-end reads. First-strand cDNA synthesis was performed from all RNA using the Mint cDNA synthesis kit, with priming by a TRBC-specific oligonucleotide. All cDNA was treated with uracil-DNA glycosylase and then went through a first 18-cycle PCR with the universal primers M1SS and BC2_uni_R. The original pipeline was this. Normalization of each sample was performed by random selection of 1 million high-quality reads, each carrying a distinct molecular identifier. Reads sharing molecular identifiers were discarded rather than binned into consensus sequences. MiTCR, with a Q25 quality threshold and the strictest error-elimination algorithm, was used for CDR3 identification, clonotype clustering and error correction. A nonparametric unseen species model with Euler transformation was used to estimate lower-bound total TCR beta diversity. Through fastp at Q25 and MiXCR, TCRdb rebuilt clones from the public reads, retaining in-frame beta chains. For every CDR3 protein sequence, its rows merge into one entry that carries the most common genes and DNA. In this record, the V and J calls reflect TCRdb's handling and not the investigators' own analysis. The sample includes just under 900,000 distinct CDR3 sequences, with more than 25% observed a single time. The ten largest clones capture about 18% of the sample.

On the study overall, not on this receptor specifically: Observed TCR beta diversity correlated strongly with the percentage of naive T cells measured by flow cytometry. Compared with the aged group, the long-lived group had more naive CD4+ T cells, fewer expanded clones and increased TCR diversity, a pattern suggesting age selection. As age increased, observed TCR beta diversity per million T cells dropped in a roughly linear way, and a significant reduction was already evident by age about 36. Estimates of total diversity based on one million sequenced T cells were considered lower bounds and underestimates. Since profiling was done on bulk unsorted PBMCs, naive and antigen-experienced compartments could not be conclusively compared. Because donor CMV infection status was unknown, age-related changes in expanded clonotypes were potentially confounded.

The chain is encoded by TRBV7-2 joined to TRBJ1-1, with the D segment identity uncertain. This clonotype was sampled from a woman of 80 years or more in good health. The specimen sequenced was blood. The DNA is TGTGCCAGCAGCTCTCGGGCGCGGAACACTGAAGCTTGCTTT. It is translated as CASSSRARNTEACF.